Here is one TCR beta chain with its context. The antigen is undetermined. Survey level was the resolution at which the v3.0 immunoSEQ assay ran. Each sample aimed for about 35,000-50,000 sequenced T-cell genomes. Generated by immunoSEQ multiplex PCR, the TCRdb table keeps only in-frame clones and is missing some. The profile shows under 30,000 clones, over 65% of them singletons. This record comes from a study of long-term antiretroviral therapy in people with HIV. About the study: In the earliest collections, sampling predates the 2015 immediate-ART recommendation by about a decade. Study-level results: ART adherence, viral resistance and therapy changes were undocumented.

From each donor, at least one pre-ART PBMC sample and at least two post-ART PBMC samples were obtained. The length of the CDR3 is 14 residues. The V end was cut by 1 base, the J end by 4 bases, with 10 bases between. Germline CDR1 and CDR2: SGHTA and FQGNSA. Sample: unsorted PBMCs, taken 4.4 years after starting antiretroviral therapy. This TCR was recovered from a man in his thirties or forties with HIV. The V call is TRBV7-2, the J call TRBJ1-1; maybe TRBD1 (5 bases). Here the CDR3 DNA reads TGTGCCAGCAGCTTAGTAGAGGGACCCACTGAAGCTTTCTTT. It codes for CASSLVEGPTEAFF.